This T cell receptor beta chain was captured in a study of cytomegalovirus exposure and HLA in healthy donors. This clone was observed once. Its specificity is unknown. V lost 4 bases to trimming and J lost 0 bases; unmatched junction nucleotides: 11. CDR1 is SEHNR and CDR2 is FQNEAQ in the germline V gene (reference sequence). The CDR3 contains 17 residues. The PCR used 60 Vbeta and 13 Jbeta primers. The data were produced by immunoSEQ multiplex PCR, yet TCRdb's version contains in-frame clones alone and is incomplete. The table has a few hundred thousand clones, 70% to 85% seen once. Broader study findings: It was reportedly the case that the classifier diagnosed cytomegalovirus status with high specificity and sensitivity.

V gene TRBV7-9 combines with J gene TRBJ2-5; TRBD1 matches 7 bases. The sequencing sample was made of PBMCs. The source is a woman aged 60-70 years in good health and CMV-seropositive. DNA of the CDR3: TGTGCCAGCAGCTCACCACAGGGACAGCAGTACCAAGAGACCCAGTACTTC. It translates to CASSSPQGQQYQETQYF.